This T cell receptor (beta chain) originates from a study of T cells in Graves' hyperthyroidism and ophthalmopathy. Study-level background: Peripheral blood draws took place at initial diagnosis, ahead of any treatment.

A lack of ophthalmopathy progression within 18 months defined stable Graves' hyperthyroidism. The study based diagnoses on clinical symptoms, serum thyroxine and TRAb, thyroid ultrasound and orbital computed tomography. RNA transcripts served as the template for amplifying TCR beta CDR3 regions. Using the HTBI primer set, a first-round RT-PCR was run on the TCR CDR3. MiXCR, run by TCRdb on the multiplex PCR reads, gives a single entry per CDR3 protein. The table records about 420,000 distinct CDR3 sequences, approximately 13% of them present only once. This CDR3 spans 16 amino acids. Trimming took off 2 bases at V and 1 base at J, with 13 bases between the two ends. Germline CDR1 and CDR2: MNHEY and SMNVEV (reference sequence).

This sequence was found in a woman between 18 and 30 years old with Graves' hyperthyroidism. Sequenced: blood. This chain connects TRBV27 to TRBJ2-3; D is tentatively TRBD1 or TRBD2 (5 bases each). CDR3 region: CASSLRGTWGTDTQYF. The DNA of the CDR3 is TGTGCCAGCAGTTTACGTGGGACCTGGGGCACAGATACGCAGTATTTT.